This TCR beta chain is drawn from a study of blood T cell repertoires in COVID-19 (dated by TCRdb to between 2020 and 2021). About the investigation overall: Samples covering the acute and convalescent phases of COVID-19 were provided by collaborators in the United States, Italy and Spain. The prospective study material was composed of cDNA or gDNA derived from T cells, B-cell-depleted T cells, or PBMCs. Deeply sampled blood TCRbeta repertoires from subjects exposed to, actively infected with, or recovered from COVID-19 were included in the dataset. Samples came from the ongoing ImmuneRACE study (first 160 participants) plus 1,254 subjects from 6 global collaborators. Sample metadata almost always included a de-identified subject ID, COVID-19 status, age in years and sex. The repertoires were made available in a free public database intended to serve as a resource for research on the immune response to SARS-CoV-2. Where available, HLA class I and class II types were obtained from metadata supplied by the sample provider rather than from assay-based typing. Results and caveats for the whole study, not just this receptor: How much clinical and demographic metadata was included differed by source and by participant, and the metadata was provided uncurated.

On this clone itself: Its antigen is still unknown. Base qualities are not recorded, but no much larger clone differs from it by a single base.

For CDR1 and CDR2, the germline V gene lists MDHEN and SYDVKM. V and J lose 2 bases and 0 bases, and a span of 17 bases separates them. From its cysteine to its phenylalanine, the CDR3 spans 18 amino acids. CDR3 DNA only is kept here, 54 bases in frame from base 1. Participants in the prospective study were aged roughly 18 to 100 years, lived in 20 to 25 United States geographic areas, and enrolled through a virtual design. To assign participants to cohorts, the prospective study relied on clinical history that participants themselves reported in a screening survey and a study questionnaire. Recovered participants in ImmuneRACE Cohort 3 were defined by two consecutive negative NP/OP PCR tests, clearance by a healthcare professional, or resolution of symptoms. In the prospective study, mobile phlebotomists collected whole blood, serum and a nasopharyngeal or oropharyngeal swab from each participant. Participants in the prospective study had the option to provide additional blood draws and questionnaires over an approximately 2-month period. Prospective study blood samples were shipped either frozen or at room temperature before DNA extraction.

The immunoSEQ Assay, a bias-controlled multiplex PCR, was used to amplify TCRbeta CDR3 regions from genomic DNA. Per the source publication's procedure: Within the assay, amplification of reference gene primers was used to estimate how many nucleated cells each sample contained. To quantify the absolute abundance of each unique TCRbeta CDR3 rearrangement, sequence reads were collapsed and filtered. For each sample, productive Simpson clonality was calculated as the square root of Simpson's diversity index across productive rearrangements. TCRdb stores this immuneACCESS table with in-frame sequences only. Part of the clones is absent; in the studies checked, under half of the shortfall reflects unresolved V genes, and no reason is known for the rest. V, J and clone size reflect that table, while D and trimming were determined from the DNA. This sample has 220,000 or so clones in its table, and more than 75% of those were observed once. The top ten constitute around 2.1% of the sample.

The TCR comes from a woman aged 50 to 60 who had recovered from COVID-19. Sequencing was done on a sample of PBMCs or T cells enriched from blood (not recorded which). The rearranged segments are TRBV28 and TRBJ1-5; the D gene assignment is ambiguous. The DNA sequence follows: TGTGCCAGCAGTTTAACCGGGTTTTTCAGCCATAGCAATCAGCCCCAGCATTTT. This encodes CASSLTGFFSHSNQPQHF.